This T cell receptor (beta chain) was found in a study of T cell responses to AZD1222 COVID-19 vaccine. Measured with immunoSEQ multiplex PCR; TCRdb has only the in-frame clones, and not every one. Of more than 110,000 clones in the sample, around 90% are singletons; the top ten hold 3.1%. Remarks on this clone: Its antigen is unknown.

The germline V gene has CDR1 SGHTA and CDR2 FQGNSA. CDR3 size: 18 residues. J lost 1 base, V lost 2 bases, and 10 bases had no gene match. Overall study findings and caveats: Clonal diversity may have been underestimated in mostly white British donors. Receipt of two AZD1222 doses was followed by a rise in Spike-specific TCR breadth and depth.

This chain connects TRBV7-2 to TRBJ1-5; 8 nucleotides line up with TRBD1. Here the sequenced sample was peripheral blood, taken on day 0 of AZD1222 vaccination. This TCR was recovered from an adult in good health. DNA of the CDR3: TGTGCCAGCAGCTTAAGTTTATCCCAGGGGGCAAGCAATCAGCCCCAGCATTTT. The encoded protein is CASSLSLSQGASNQPQHF.